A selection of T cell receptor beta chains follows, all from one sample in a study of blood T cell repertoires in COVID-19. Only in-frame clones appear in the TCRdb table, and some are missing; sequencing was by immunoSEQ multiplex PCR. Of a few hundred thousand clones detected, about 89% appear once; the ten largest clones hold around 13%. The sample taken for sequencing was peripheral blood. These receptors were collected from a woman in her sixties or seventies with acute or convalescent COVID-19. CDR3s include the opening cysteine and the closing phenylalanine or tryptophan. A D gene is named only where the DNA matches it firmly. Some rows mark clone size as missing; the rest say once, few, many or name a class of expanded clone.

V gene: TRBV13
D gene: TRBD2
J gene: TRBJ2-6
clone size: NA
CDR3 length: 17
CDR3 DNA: TGTGCCAGCAGGCTGCTAGCGGGAGGGTCTGGGGCCAACGTCCTGACTTTC
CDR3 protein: CASRLLAGGSGANVLTF

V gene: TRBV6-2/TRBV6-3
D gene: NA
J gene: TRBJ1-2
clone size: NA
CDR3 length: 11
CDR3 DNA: TGTGCCAGCAGTTTGGGGGGAAGCTACACCTTC
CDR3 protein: CASSLGGSYTF

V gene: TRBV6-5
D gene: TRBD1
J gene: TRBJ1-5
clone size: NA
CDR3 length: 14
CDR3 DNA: TGTGCCAGCAGCCGGACAGGGGAGAGTCAGCCCCAGCATTTT
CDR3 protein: CASSRTGESQPQHF

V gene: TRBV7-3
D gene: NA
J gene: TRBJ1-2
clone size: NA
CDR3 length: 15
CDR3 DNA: TGTGCCAGCAGCTTACTTGGGACAAGGGATTTGGGCTACACCTTC
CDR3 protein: CASSLLGTRDLGYTF

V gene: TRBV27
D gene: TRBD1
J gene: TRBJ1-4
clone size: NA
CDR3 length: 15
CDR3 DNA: TGTGCCAGCAGTTTGGGCGGCAGGGGGCTTGAAAAACTGTTTTTT
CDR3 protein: CASSLGGRGLEKLFF

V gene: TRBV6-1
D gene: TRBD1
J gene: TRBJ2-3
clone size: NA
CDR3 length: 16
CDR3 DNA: TGTGCCAGCAGTGGCCAAACAGGGGTGGGGACAGATACGCAGTATTTT
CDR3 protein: CASSGQTGVGTDTQYF

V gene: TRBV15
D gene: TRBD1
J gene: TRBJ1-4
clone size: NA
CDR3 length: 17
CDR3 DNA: TGTGCCACCAGCAACACCAGGACAGGGGCCCGAAATGAAAAACTGTTTTTT
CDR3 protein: CATSNTRTGARNEKLFF

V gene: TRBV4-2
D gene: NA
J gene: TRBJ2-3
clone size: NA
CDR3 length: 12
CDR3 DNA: TGTGCCAGCAGCCGAGGTACAGATACGCAGTATTTT
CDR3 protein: CASSRGTDTQYF

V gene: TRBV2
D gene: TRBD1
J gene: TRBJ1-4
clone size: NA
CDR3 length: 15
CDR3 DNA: TGTGCCAGCAGTCCGGGACAGAGTCTTAATGAAAAACTGTTTTTT
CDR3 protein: CASSPGQSLNEKLFF

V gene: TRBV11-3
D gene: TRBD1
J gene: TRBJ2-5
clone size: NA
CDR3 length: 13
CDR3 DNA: TGTGCCAGCTCTCCGGGACAGGGGGAGACCCAGTACTTC
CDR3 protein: CASSPGQGETQYF

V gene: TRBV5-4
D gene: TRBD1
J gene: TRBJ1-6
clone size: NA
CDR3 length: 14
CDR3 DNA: TGTGCCAGCCGGGCGGCAGGGGGCAAGTCACCCCTCCACTTT
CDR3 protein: CASRAAGGKSPLHF

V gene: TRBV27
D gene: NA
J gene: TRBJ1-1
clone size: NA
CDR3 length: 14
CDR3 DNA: TGTGCCAGCAGTAGGGGGAATGGGAACACTGAAGCTTTCTTT
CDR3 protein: CASSRGNGNTEAFF

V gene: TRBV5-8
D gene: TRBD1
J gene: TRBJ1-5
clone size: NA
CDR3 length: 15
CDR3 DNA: TGTGCCAGCAGCGAGGGACAGGGGGCTGCGCAGCCCCAGCATTTT
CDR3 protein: CASSEGQGAAQPQHF

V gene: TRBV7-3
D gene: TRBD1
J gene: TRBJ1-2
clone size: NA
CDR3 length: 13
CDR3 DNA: TGTGCCAGCAGCCCCGGGACAGGGGAAGGCTACACCTTC
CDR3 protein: CASSPGTGEGYTF

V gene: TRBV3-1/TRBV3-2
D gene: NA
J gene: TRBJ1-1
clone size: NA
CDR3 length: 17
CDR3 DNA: TGTGCCAGCAGCCAAGATAAGTGGGGAGCGAGGAACACTGAAGCTTTCTTT
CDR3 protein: CASSQDKWGARNTEAFF

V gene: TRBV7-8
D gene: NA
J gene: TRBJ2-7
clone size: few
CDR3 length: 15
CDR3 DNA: TGTGCCAGCAGCTCAGTGGCGGGAAACGCCTACGAGCAGTACTTC
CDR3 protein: CASSSVAGNAYEQYF

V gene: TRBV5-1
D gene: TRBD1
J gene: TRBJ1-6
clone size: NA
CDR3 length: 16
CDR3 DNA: TGCGCCAGCAGCTCCCCCGGGACAGGGGGAAATTCACCCCTCCACTTT
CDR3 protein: CASSSPGTGGNSPLHF